This T cell receptor beta chain is drawn from a study of blood T cell repertoires in COVID-19. Method: immunoSEQ multiplex PCR; TCRdb's copy keeps in-frame clones and lacks some. Here the sample spans about 250,000 clones, around 82% being singletons. The clonotype was recovered from a woman aged 80 or older with active or convalescent COVID-19. The sequencing input was peripheral blood.

The DNA for the CDR3 is TGTGCCTGGAGTCCGGACAGCCTAGTCAACTATGGCTACACCTTC. Its translation is CAWSPDSLVNYGYTF. The chain couples TRBV30 to TRBJ1-2; D is possibly TRBD1 (6 bases). The CDR3 totals 15 residues. The V gene's germline CDR1 is GTSNPN and CDR2 SVGIG (reference sequence). V lost 2 bases, J lost 2 bases, and 15 bases lay in between.